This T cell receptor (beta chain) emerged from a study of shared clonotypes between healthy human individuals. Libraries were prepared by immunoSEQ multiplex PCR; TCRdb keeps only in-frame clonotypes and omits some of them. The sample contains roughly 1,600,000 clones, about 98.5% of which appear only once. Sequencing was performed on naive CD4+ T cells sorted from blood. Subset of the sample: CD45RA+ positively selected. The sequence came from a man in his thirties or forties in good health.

The CDR3, as DNA: TGTGCCAGTAGGCCGACAGGAAACACCGGGGAGCTGTTTTTT. Translation: CASRPTGNTGELFF. This chain connects TRBV19 to TRBJ2-2; perhaps TRBD1 as D (6 bases). This CDR3 comprises 14 residues. V shed 6 bases and J shed 2 bases, with 10 bases lying between them. Looked up from germline, CDR1 is LNHDA and CDR2 is SQIVND (reference sequence).